These T cell receptor beta chains were read from a single sample in a study of cytomegalovirus exposure and HLA in healthy donors. Sequencing used immunoSEQ multiplex PCR; TCRdb keeps in-frame clones, though not all of them. This table has some 130,000 clones, roughly 90% appearing once. The sequenced sample consisted of PBMCs. These receptors were obtained from a man aged 18 to 30 in good health and CMV-seronegative. The CDR3 runs from the conserved cysteine through the conserved F or W. A D gene is named only where the DNA matches it firmly. Some rows have no size entry. The others give once, few or many, or a class for an expanded clone.

V gene: TRBV28
D gene: .
clone size: .
J gene: TRBJ1-1
CDR3 DNA: TGTGCCAGCAGTACACCAGGGTTTGGGGACACTGAAGCTTTCTTT
CDR3 protein: CASSTPGFGDTEAFF

V gene: TRBV6-6
D gene: .
clone size: .
J gene: TRBJ1-6
CDR3 DNA: TGTGCCAGCCTACGGGCCGCGGGTAATTCACCCCTCCACTTT
CDR3 protein: CASLRAAGNSPLHF

V gene: TRBV5-4
D gene: .
clone size: .
J gene: TRBJ1-2
CDR3 DNA: TGTGCCAGCAGCTCTGGAGTGCCCAGGGACTACACCTTC
CDR3 protein: CASSSGVPRDYTF

V gene: TRBV29-1
D gene: .
clone size: .
J gene: TRBJ1-2
CDR3 DNA: TGCAGCGTTGAAGCACAGGACACCTATGGCTACACCTTC
CDR3 protein: CSVEAQDTYGYTF

V gene: TRBV27
D gene: TRBD2
clone size: .
J gene: TRBJ2-3
CDR3 DNA: TGTGCCAGCAGTTTCTTAGCGGGGGTTAGCACAGATACGCAGTATTTT
CDR3 protein: CASSFLAGVSTDTQYF

V gene: TRBV10-1
D gene: .
clone size: .
J gene: TRBJ2-2
CDR3 DNA: TGCGCCAGCAGTGAGTCCCAAATGGCCGCCGGGGAGCTGTTTTTT
CDR3 protein: CASSESQMAAGELFF

V gene: TRBV4-3
D gene: TRBD2
clone size: .
J gene: TRBJ2-1
CDR3 DNA: TGCGCCAGCAGCCCTTTTGGCGGGAGGCCGGGTTCCTACAATGAGCAGTTCTTC
CDR3 protein: CASSPFGGRPGSYNEQFF

V gene: TRBV5-6
D gene: TRBD1
clone size: .
J gene: TRBJ1-2
CDR3 DNA: TGTGCCAGCAGCTCACTTTCCGGGACAGGACTAGGGGGCTACACCTTC
CDR3 protein: CASSSLSGTGLGGYTF

V gene: TRBV9
D gene: TRBD2
clone size: .
J gene: TRBJ2-2
CDR3 DNA: TGTGCCAGCAGCGTAGCGGGGGGGCTAGCGGGAGTTGGGACCGGGGAGCTGTTTTTT
CDR3 protein: CASSVAGGLAGVGTGELFF

V gene: TRBV10-3
D gene: .
clone size: .
J gene: TRBJ1-5
CDR3 DNA: TGTGCCATCAGTTGGGAGGGCTCTCAGCCCCAGCATTTT
CDR3 protein: CAISWEGSQPQHF

V gene: TRBV6-5
D gene: .
clone size: .
J gene: TRBJ1-1
CDR3 DNA: TGTGCCAGCAGATACACCGGAGGAATGAACACTGAAGCTTTCTTT
CDR3 protein: CASRYTGGMNTEAFF

V gene: TRBV6-5
D gene: .
clone size: .
J gene: TRBJ2-7
CDR3 DNA: TGTGCCAGCAGCAGGGTGACCACGGACGGCTACGAGCAGTACTTC
CDR3 protein: CASSRVTTDGYEQYF

V gene: TRBV5-1
D gene: .
clone size: .
J gene: TRBJ1-4
CDR3 DNA: TGCGCCAGCAGCTTGGCCTCGGGGAGCTATGAAAAACTGTTTTTT
CDR3 protein: CASSLASGSYEKLFF

V gene: TRBV4-3
D gene: .
clone size: .
J gene: TRBJ1-3
CDR3 DNA: TGCGCCAGCAGCCAAGATCACGGGAATTCTGGAAACACCATATATTTT
CDR3 protein: CASSQDHGNSGNTIYF

V gene: TRBV9
D gene: TRBD2
clone size: .
J gene: TRBJ2-1
CDR3 DNA: TGTGCCAGCAGCGTGGGACTAGGTAACTATGAGCAGTTCTTC
CDR3 protein: CASSVGLGNYEQFF

V gene: TRBV9
D gene: .
clone size: once
J gene: TRBJ2-1
CDR3 DNA: TGTGCCAGCACCGGAGGCAGGGGTGCAGTAACCTACAATGAGCAGTTCTTC
CDR3 protein: CASTGGRGAVTYNEQFF

V gene: TRBV4-1
D gene: TRBD1
clone size: .
J gene: TRBJ1-2
CDR3 DNA: TGCGCCAGCAGCCAATGGTCGGGACAGGGGGAATATGGCTACACCTTC
CDR3 protein: CASSQWSGQGEYGYTF

V gene: TRBV27
D gene: TRBD2
clone size: .
J gene: TRBJ2-3
CDR3 DNA: TGTGCCAGCAGTCGTGCCGGGGGGGGTGATACGCAGTATTTT
CDR3 protein: CASSRAGGGDTQYF

V gene: TRBV27
D gene: .
clone size: .
J gene: TRBJ2-1
CDR3 DNA: TGTGCCAGCAGTCTACAGGGTTCTATAGGGTACAATGAGCAGTTCTTC
CDR3 protein: CASSLQGSIGYNEQFF

V gene: TRBV10-3
D gene: .
clone size: .
J gene: TRBJ2-7
CDR3 DNA: TGTGCCATCAGTGAGCCATCACAGGTGAACTACGAGCAGTACTTC
CDR3 protein: CAISEPSQVNYEQYF

V gene: TRBV4-2
D gene: TRBD2
clone size: .
J gene: TRBJ2-5
CDR3 DNA: TGTGCCAGCAGCCTGGTGAGCGGGGGGTACCAAGAGACCCAGTACTTC
CDR3 protein: CASSLVSGGYQETQYF

V gene: TRBV9
D gene: .
clone size: .
J gene: TRBJ2-2
CDR3 DNA: TGTGCCAGCAGCGCCCTTCGTATTGCCGGGGAGCTGTTTTTT
CDR3 protein: CASSALRIAGELFF

V gene: TRBV2
D gene: .
clone size: few
J gene: TRBJ1-5
CDR3 DNA: TGTGCCAGCAGTGAGGCGGTGGGTTCGTCCCAGCATTTT
CDR3 protein: CASSEAVGSSQHF

V gene: TRBV4-3
D gene: TRBD2
clone size: .
J gene: TRBJ2-3
CDR3 DNA: TGCGCCAGCAGCCAAGATCGATCCTGGCGGGAGGCCACAGATACGCAGTATTTT
CDR3 protein: CASSQDRSWREATDTQYF

V gene: TRBV13
D gene: TRBD1
clone size: .
J gene: TRBJ1-5
CDR3 DNA: TGTGCCAGCAGCTTGGGACAGGGGGCGCCCCGTCGTGAAATGAGTCAAGATAGCAATCAGCCCCAGCATTTT
CDR3 protein: CASSLGQGAPRREMSQDSNQPQHF

V gene: TRBV18
D gene: .
clone size: .
J gene: TRBJ1-4
CDR3 DNA: TGTGCCAGCTCACACGGGACACCGGATGAAAAACTGTTTTTT
CDR3 protein: CASSHGTPDEKLFF

V gene: TRBV28
D gene: .
clone size: few
J gene: TRBJ2-7
CDR3 DNA: TGTGCCAGCAGTTTCGTCAGGGCCCAGCAGTACTTC
CDR3 protein: CASSFVRAQQYF

V gene: TRBV4-3
D gene: TRBD1
clone size: .
J gene: TRBJ2-3
CDR3 DNA: TGCGCCAGCAGCCCCCGGACAGGGAGCACAGATACGCAGTATTTT
CDR3 protein: CASSPRTGSTDTQYF

V gene: TRBV30
D gene: .
clone size: once
J gene: TRBJ2-1
CDR3 DNA: TGTGCCTGGTTCCCGGGGCTAGCGTTCTACAATGAGCAGTTCTTC
CDR3 protein: CAWFPGLAFYNEQFF

V gene: TRBV7-9
D gene: TRBD1
clone size: .
J gene: TRBJ2-7
CDR3 DNA: TGTGCCAGCAGCTTATACCCGGGACAGGGGTACGAGCAGTACTTC
CDR3 protein: CASSLYPGQGYEQYF

V gene: TRBV7-9
D gene: .
clone size: .
J gene: TRBJ1-1
CDR3 DNA: TGTGCCAGCAGCTTAGGTAATACAGGGCTCGCTGAAGCTTTCTTT
CDR3 protein: CASSLGNTGLAEAFF

V gene: TRBV19
D gene: .
clone size: .
J gene: TRBJ1-5
CDR3 DNA: TGTGCCAGTAGTTTACAGGGCATGGACAATCAGCCCCAGCATTTT
CDR3 protein: CASSLQGMDNQPQHF

V gene: TRBV11-2
D gene: TRBD2
clone size: .
J gene: TRBJ2-3
CDR3 DNA: TGTGCCAGCAGCGATACTAGCGGGGCTGATACGCAGTATTTT
CDR3 protein: CASSDTSGADTQYF

V gene: TRBV2
D gene: .
clone size: .
J gene: TRBJ1-2
CDR3 DNA: TGTGCCAGCAGTAATACAGGGAACTATGGCTACACCTTC
CDR3 protein: CASSNTGNYGYTF

V gene: TRBV27
D gene: .
clone size: once
J gene: TRBJ1-5
CDR3 DNA: TGTGCCAGCAGTTTCGTCGGGGGACAGCCCCAGCATTTT
CDR3 protein: CASSFVGGQPQHF

V gene: TRBV18
D gene: .
clone size: .
J gene: TRBJ2-1
CDR3 DNA: TGTGCCAGCTCACCGGCCGTTCAATCCTACAATGAGCAGTTCTTC
CDR3 protein: CASSPAVQSYNEQFF

V gene: TRBV5-1
D gene: TRBD2
clone size: .
J gene: TRBJ2-1
CDR3 DNA: TGCGCCAGCAGCCCCCAAGGGCGGGGGGGCCGGAATGAGCAGTTCTTC
CDR3 protein: CASSPQGRGGRNEQFF

V gene: TRBV7-9
D gene: .
clone size: .
J gene: TRBJ2-7
CDR3 DNA: TGTGCCACCAGCCATGAGCTAGCGTTATACGAGCAGTACTTC
CDR3 protein: CATSHELALYEQYF

V gene: TRBV25-1
D gene: .
clone size: .
J gene: TRBJ1-5
CDR3 DNA: TGTGCCAGCAGTGAATGGGGAGGGGTCCGGGGTCAGCCCCAGCATTTT
CDR3 protein: CASSEWGGVRGQPQHF

V gene: TRBV19
D gene: .
clone size: .
J gene: TRBJ2-5
CDR3 DNA: TGTGCCAGTAGTGCCCAGGGGGGCCGGTACCAAGAGACCCAGTACTTC
CDR3 protein: CASSAQGGRYQETQYF

V gene: TRBV13
D gene: .
clone size: .
J gene: TRBJ1-5
CDR3 DNA: TGTGCCAGCAGCTTCGGGGATAGCAATCAGCCCCAGCATTTT
CDR3 protein: CASSFGDSNQPQHF

V gene: TRBV5-1
D gene: TRBD1
clone size: .
J gene: TRBJ2-5
CDR3 DNA: TGCGCCAGCAGCTTGGCCAGGACAGGAATTAAAGAGACCCAGTACTTC
CDR3 protein: CASSLARTGIKETQYF

V gene: TRBV19
D gene: .
clone size: .
J gene: TRBJ2-2
CDR3 DNA: TGTGCCAGTAGTATTCAGGGGAGTACCGGGGAGCTGTTTTTT
CDR3 protein: CASSIQGSTGELFF

V gene: TRBV27
D gene: .
clone size: .
J gene: TRBJ2-3
CDR3 DNA: TGTGCCAGCAGCTATGGGCGAGATACGCAGTATTTT
CDR3 protein: CASSYGRDTQYF

V gene: TRBV5-6
D gene: .
clone size: .
J gene: TRBJ2-3
CDR3 DNA: TGTGCCAGCAGCTTGGTTTCGGGGGGCCTCACAGATACGCAGTATTTT
CDR3 protein: CASSLVSGGLTDTQYF

V gene: TRBV5-1
D gene: .
clone size: .
J gene: TRBJ2-1
CDR3 DNA: TGCGCCAGCAGCTTAAGACTGTCGTCGTGGTACAATGAGCAGTTCTTC
CDR3 protein: CASSLRLSSWYNEQFF

V gene: TRBV7-9
D gene: .
clone size: .
J gene: TRBJ1-3
CDR3 DNA: TGTGCCAGCAGCCCCCCGTCGTCCGACACCATATATTTT
CDR3 protein: CASSPPSSDTIYF

V gene: TRBV9
D gene: .
clone size: .
J gene: TRBJ2-5
CDR3 DNA: TGTGCCAGCAGCGCGACGGGAGACTCAGAGACCCAGTACTTC
CDR3 protein: CASSATGDSETQYF

V gene: TRBV7-2
D gene: TRBD2
clone size: .
J gene: TRBJ2-1
CDR3 DNA: TGTGCCAGCAGCTTACTCGGACTAGCGGCTTACAATGAGCAGTTCTTC
CDR3 protein: CASSLLGLAAYNEQFF

V gene: TRBV5-4
D gene: TRBD2
clone size: .
J gene: TRBJ2-3
CDR3 DNA: TGTGCCAGCAGCTTTCTGACTAGCGGGAGCACAGATACGCAGTATTTT
CDR3 protein: CASSFLTSGSTDTQYF

V gene: TRBV10-3
D gene: .
clone size: .
J gene: TRBJ1-1
CDR3 DNA: TGTGCCATCAGTGACCGGGTAGGCGACACTGAAGCTTTCTTT
CDR3 protein: CAISDRVGDTEAFF

V gene: TRBV10-3
D gene: TRBD1
clone size: .
J gene: TRBJ1-3
CDR3 DNA: TGTGCCATCATGAAGGACAGGGAGCGGCCCGGGCTGAACTCTGGAAACACCATATATTTT
CDR3 protein: CAIMKDRERPGLNSGNTIYF

V gene: TRBV19
D gene: .
clone size: .
J gene: TRBJ2-5
CDR3 DNA: TGTGCCAGTAGTACAAAGGGACTTCGAGAACGGGAGACCCAGTACTTC
CDR3 protein: CASSTKGLRERETQYF

V gene: TRBV27
D gene: .
clone size: .
J gene: TRBJ1-5
CDR3 DNA: TGTGCCAGCAGTAGAGCCCAAGGGGCCGGGCAGCCCCAGCATTTT
CDR3 protein: CASSRAQGAGQPQHF

V gene: TRBV4-3
D gene: .
clone size: .
J gene: TRBJ1-1
CDR3 DNA: TGCGCCAGCAGCCATATCAGACCTGGGGGCTACACTGAAGCTTTCTTT
CDR3 protein: CASSHIRPGGYTEAFF